This TCR beta chain comes out of a study of T cell repertoires in cytomegalovirus infection. Study-level background: CMV infection together with matching HLA type was indicated by public TCR beta signatures.

This clonotype was observed at least ten times. The antigen is undetermined. TCRdb independently ran MiXCR on the reads; one entry per CDR3 protein. The table records about 530,000 distinct CDR3 sequences, more than 25% of them present only once. Study findings and constraints: The ex vivo response was dominated by HLA-C-restricted CMV-specific TCR beta clonotypes.

This CDR3 is 16 amino acids long. Trimming shortened V by 1 base and J by 0 bases, and 11 bases separated the two germline ends. Germline V gene lookup returns CDR1 SGHVS and CDR2 FNYEAQ. The clonotype comes from a human donor in good health (CMV status not recorded). Some clones in this sample may be carry-over from other donors' samples. V gene TRBV7-6 combines with J gene TRBJ2-3, with D perhaps TRBD2 (6 bases). Material: PBMCs. CDR3 region: CASSLESGLSTDTQYF. DNA for the CDR3: TGTGCCAGCAGCTTAGAAAGCGGGTTGAGCACAGATACGCAGTATTTT.